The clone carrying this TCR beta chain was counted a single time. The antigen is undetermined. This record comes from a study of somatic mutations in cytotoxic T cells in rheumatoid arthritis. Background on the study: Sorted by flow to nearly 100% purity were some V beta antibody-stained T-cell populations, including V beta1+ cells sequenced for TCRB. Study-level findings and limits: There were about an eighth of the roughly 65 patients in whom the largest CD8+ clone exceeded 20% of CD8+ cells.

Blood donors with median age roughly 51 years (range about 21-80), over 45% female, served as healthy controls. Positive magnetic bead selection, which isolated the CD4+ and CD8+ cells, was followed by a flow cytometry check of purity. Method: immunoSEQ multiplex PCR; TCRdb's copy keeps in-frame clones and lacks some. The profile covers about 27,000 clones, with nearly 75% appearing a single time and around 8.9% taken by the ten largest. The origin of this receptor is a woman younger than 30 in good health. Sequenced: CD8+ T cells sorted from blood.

The DNA for the CDR3 is TGTGCCAGCAGAGACCCTGGTGACAATGAGCAGTTCTTC. This encodes CASRDPGDNEQFF. This rearrangement joins TRBV7-2 to TRBJ2-1; D unclear. Per the germline V gene, CDR1 is SGHTA and CDR2 is FQGNSA. V lost 6 bases to trimming and J lost 5 bases, with 11 bases between them. The CDR3 has 13 amino acids. The variable domain in full, completed from reference TRBV7-2 and TRBJ2-1, reads GAGVSQSPSNKVTEKGKDVELRCDPISGHTALYWYRQSLGQGLEFLIYFQGNSAPDKSGLPSDRFSAERTGGSVSTLTIQRTQQEDSAVYLCASRDPGDNEQFFGPGTRLTVL.